The entry below gives a single TCR beta chain sequence along with its context. This specimen comes from a study of blood T cell repertoires in COVID-19. On the study more broadly: Donors in the United States, Italy and Spain gave samples during acute or convalescent COVID-19.

Seattle participants joined during active infection and were tracked over time. In the source study's methods: Amplification with reference gene primers provided the estimates of nucleated cell counts. Assay: immunoSEQ multiplex PCR; the TCRdb copy retains only in-frame clones and omits some. For V, J and clone size, that table is used; D and trimming come from the DNA. The sample holds hundreds of thousands of clones, 89% seen once. This CDR3 contains 15 residues. V was clipped by 5 bases and J by 7 bases, with 18 bases between them. Germline-derived CDR1 and CDR2 are SEHNR and FQNEAQ (reference sequence).

This chain connects TRBV7-9 to TRBJ2-1; D possibly corresponds to TRBD1 (6 bases). Sequencing was carried out using peripheral blood. The sequence came from a man aged 18 to 35 with COVID-19, enrolled during active disease. Here the CDR3 DNA reads TGTGCCAGCAGCCCGAAGGCAGGGGCAATGAATGAGCAGTTCTTC. Its translation: CASSPKAGAMNEQFF.